The present entry profiles one T cell receptor beta chain with its context. What it recognizes is unknown. The V gene end was trimmed by 1 base and the J gene end by 5 bases; junction bases not matched to a gene: 14. The CDR3 sequence is 17 residues long. CDR1 SGHVS and CDR2 FNYEAQ come from the germline V gene. This entry comes from a study of cytomegalovirus exposure and HLA in healthy donors. Study-wide results and limits: Later analysis found that TCR beta chains associated with HLA were more clonally expanded than other, equally common chains. The study flagged some 170 TCR beta chains as cytomegalovirus-associated.

PCR involved 60 Vbeta and 13 Jbeta primers. Data came from immunoSEQ multiplex PCR; TCRdb stores just in-frame clones and leaves some out. The sample shows roughly 130,000 clones, 84% of them seen only once. This receptor was obtained from a woman under 30 in good health and CMV-seropositive. The source material was PBMCs. The chain employs TRBV7-6 and TRBJ2-7; TRBD2 agrees at 7 bases. CDR3: CASSLVGEGPGFDEQYF. The CDR3 nucleotides are TGTGCCAGCAGCTTAGTAGGGGAGGGCCCGGGTTTCGACGAGCAGTACTTC.